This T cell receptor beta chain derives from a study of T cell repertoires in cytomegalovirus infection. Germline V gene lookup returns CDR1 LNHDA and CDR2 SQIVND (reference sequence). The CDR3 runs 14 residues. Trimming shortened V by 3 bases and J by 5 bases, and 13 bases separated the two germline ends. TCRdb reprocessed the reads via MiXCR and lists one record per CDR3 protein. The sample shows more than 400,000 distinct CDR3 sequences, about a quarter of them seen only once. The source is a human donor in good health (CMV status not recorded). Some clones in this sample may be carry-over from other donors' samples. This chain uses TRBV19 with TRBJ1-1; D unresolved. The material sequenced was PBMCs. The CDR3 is CASSIYGRETEAFF. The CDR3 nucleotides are TGTGCCAGTAGTATTTACGGACGGGAAACTGAAGCTTTCTTT.